This T cell receptor (beta chain) was captured by sequencing in a study of T cell clonotyping in hematopoietic cell transplantation. Sequencing was performed with immunoSEQ multiplex PCR; in TCRdb, only in-frame clones are kept and a portion is missing. The sample holds about 69,000 clones, 90% to 96% seen once. Germline CDR1 is MNHEY and CDR2 is SVGAGI. Trimming at V came to 6 bases and at J to 6 bases, leaving 5 bases not matched to a gene. The CDR3 totals 13 residues. Indicated time point: recipient sample about 28 days before transplant, after cytoreduction. The sequenced sample was peripheral blood mononuclear cells, obtained before stem cell transplant. The TCR comes from a woman between 45 and 65 years old with acute myeloid leukemia. Some clones in this sample may be carry-over from other donors' samples. The chain couples TRBV6-5 to TRBJ1-5; TRBD1 agrees at 7 bases. The CDR3 DNA reads TGTGCCAGCAGCCGTGACAGGGCTCAGCCCCAGCATTTT. It translates to CASSRDRAQPQHF.